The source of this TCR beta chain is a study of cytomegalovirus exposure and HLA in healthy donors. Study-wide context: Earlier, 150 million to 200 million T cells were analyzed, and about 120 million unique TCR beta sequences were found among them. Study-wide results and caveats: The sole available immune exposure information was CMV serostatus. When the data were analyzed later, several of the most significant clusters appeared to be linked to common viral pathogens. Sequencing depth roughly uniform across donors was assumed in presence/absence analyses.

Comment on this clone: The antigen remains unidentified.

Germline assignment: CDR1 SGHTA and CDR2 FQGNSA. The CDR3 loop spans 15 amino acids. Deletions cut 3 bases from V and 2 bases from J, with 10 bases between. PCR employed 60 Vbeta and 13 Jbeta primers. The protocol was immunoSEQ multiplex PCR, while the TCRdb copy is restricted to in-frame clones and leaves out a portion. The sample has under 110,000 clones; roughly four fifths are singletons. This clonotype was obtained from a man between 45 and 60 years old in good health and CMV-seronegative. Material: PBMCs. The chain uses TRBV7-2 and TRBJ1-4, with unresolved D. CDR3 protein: CASSFQPGTNEKLFF. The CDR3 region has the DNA TGTGCCAGCAGCTTTCAACCCGGGACTAATGAAAAACTGTTTTTT.